This T cell receptor (beta chain) was sequenced for a study of control samples from healthy donors and cancer patients. This CDR3 has 14 amino acids. V lost 1 base and J 4 bases, leaving 9 bases between the germline ends. Germline CDR1 is SGHTA and CDR2 is FQGNSA. Repertoires were generated with immunoSEQ multiplex PCR, while TCRdb's copy carries only in-frame clones and drops some. The sample holds about 130,000 clones, around 94% seen once. The sample comprised PBMCs. The sequence derives from a man in his 60s with colorectal cancer. The chain recombines TRBV7-2 with TRBJ2-3, with D tentatively TRBD1 (5 bases). In DNA, the CDR3 is TGTGCCAGCAGCTTAGTTCAGGGTCCAGATACGCAGTATTTT. Its translation is CASSLVQGPDTQYF.